Listed here are 12 T cell receptor beta chains from one sample, sequenced in a study of T cells after posttransplantation cyclophosphamide. The repertoire was sequenced with immunoSEQ multiplex PCR; TCRdb's copy has only in-frame clones and lacks some. Among 2,500 to 3,000 clones, over 70% were seen once, and the ten largest hold under 25%. Sequenced material: PBMCs. The receptors derive from a man younger than 40 with a blood cancer, CMV-positive, and with a related stem cell donor.

The chain uses TRBV7-9 and TRBJ1-1; no reliable D call. V dropped 3 bases and J dropped 2 bases, with 10 bases sitting between them. The CDR3 contains 14 residues. Germline CDR1 and CDR2: SEHNR and FQNEAQ (reference sequence). The CDR3 nucleotides are TGTGCCAGCAGCTTCTGGAGCTCCAACACTGAAGCTTTCTTT. Translation: CASSFWSSNTEAFF.

This clone is large. The sample has other DNA sequences that encode this CDR3 too. The CDR3 loop reads CASSEAYSNQPQHF. DNA for the CDR3: TGTGCCAGCAGTGAAGCGTATAGCAATCAGCCCCAGCATTTT. The chain carries TRBV2 and TRBJ1-5; no firm D call. The CDR3 sequence is 14 residues long. CDR1 is SNHLY and CDR2 is FYNNEI in the germline V gene. V lost 0 bases and J 0 bases, leaving 3 bases between the germline ends. The complete variable domain, with remaining parts taken from reference TRBV2 and TRBJ1-5, reads EPEVTQTPSHQVTQMGQEVILRCVPISNHLYFYWYRQILGQKVEFLVSFYNNEISEKSEIFDDQFSVERPDGSNFTLKIRSTKLEDSAMYFCASSEAYSNQPQHFGDGTRLSIL.

This clone appeared once. V gene TRBV2 combines with J gene TRBJ2-1, with 7 bases identical to TRBD1. The junction had 12 bases not matched to a gene; V was cut back by 9 bases and J by 7 bases. The germline gives CDR1 SNHLY, CDR2 FYNNEI. The CDR3 has 14 amino acids. CDR3 region: CASHRGADRNEQFF. The CDR3 bases are TGTGCCAGTCACAGGGGCGCTGACCGAAATGAGCAGTTCTTC.

This sequence joins TRBV10-3 and TRBJ1-2; 12 nucleotides align to TRBD1. Germline CDR1 ENHRY, CDR2 SYGVKD. There are 13 residues in the CDR3. Unmatched junction bases numbered 5, after V lost 8 bases and J lost 7 bases. DNA of the CDR3: TGTGCCATCGCCGGGACAGGGGGCTCTGGCTACACCTTC. Its protein product is CAIAGTGGSGYTF.

The V gene is TRBV27, the J gene TRBJ1-6; possibly TRBD1 for D (6 bases). The CDR3 has 15 amino acids. V shed 8 bases and J shed 7 bases, with 18 bases lying between them. In germline, CDR1 is MNHEY, CDR2 SMNVEV (reference sequence). CDR3 protein: CASRITGTTNSPLHF. The CDR3 DNA follows: TGTGCCAGCCGAATCACCGGGACAACAAATTCACCCCTCCACTTT.

The gene calls are TRBV5-1 and TRBJ2-7; 8 bases are shared with TRBD2. CDR3 length: 14 residues. After removal of 0 bases from V and 2 bases from J, the junction contained 1 base not matched to a gene. Germline CDR1 SGHRS, CDR2 YFSETQ. The CDR3 is CASSLGGRTYEQYF. The CDR3 DNA reads as TGCGCCAGCAGCTTGGGCGGGAGGACCTACGAGCAGTACTTC. Looking up the rest from reference TRBV5-1 and TRBJ2-7 gives the full variable domain: KAGVTQTPRYLIKTRGQQVTLSCSPISGHRSVSWYQQTPGQGLQFLFEYFSETQRNKGNFPGRFSGRQFSNSRSEMNVSTLELGDSALYLCASSLGGRTYEQYFGPGTRLTVT.

CDR3 nucleotides: TGTGCCAGCAGCCTTTTTGAAGCTTTCTTT. This translates into CASSLFEAFF. The chain uses TRBV7-6 and TRBJ1-1; D unresolved. Trimming stripped 5 bases from V and 7 bases from J, with 5 bases between. The CDR3 length is 10 residues. Germline V gene sequence: CDR1 SGHVS, CDR2 FNYEAQ.

The chain carries TRBV4-1 and TRBJ1-2; the match to TRBD1 covers 7 bases. Germline V gene data show CDR1 as MGHRA and CDR2 as YSYEKL. The CDR3 consists of 15 residues. The V gene end was trimmed by 4 bases and the J gene end by 6 bases; junction bases not matched to a gene: 11. This CDR3 reads CASSLNSGTENGYTF. The CDR3 DNA sequence: TGCGCCAGCAGCCTCAACTCCGGGACAGAAAATGGCTACACCTTC.

For this clone: Relative to the germline gene, one junction end is altered; a read error may explain this. Distinct nucleotide sequences in the sample also encode this CDR3. The genes are TRBV4-3 and TRBJ1-6; D is unresolved. Germline V lookup: CDR1 LGHNA, CDR2 YSLEER. The CDR3 covers 14 residues. CDR3 DNA: TGCGCCAGCAGCCAAGATTCCACAAATTCCCCCCTCCACTTT. Its translation: CASSQDSTNSPLHF.

This clone rates as large. The chain recombines TRBV25-1 with TRBJ1-5; TRBD1 is a possible D gene (6 bases). There are 14 residues in the CDR3. V lost 5 bases, J lost 4 bases, and 12 bases lay in between. Looked up from germline, CDR1 is MGHDK and CDR2 is SYGVNS. The CDR3 bases are TGTGCCAGCAGTATGACAGGACCGAATCAGCCCCAGCATTTT. It yields the protein CASSMTGPNQPQHF. Full variable domain (outside the CDR3, taken from reference TRBV25-1 and TRBJ1-5): EADIYQTPRYLVIGTGKKITLECSQTMGHDKMYWYQQDPGMELHLIHYSYGVNSTEKGDLSSESTVSRIRTEHFPLTLESARPSHTSQYLCASSMTGPNQPQHFGDGTRLSIL.

By proportion, this clone is medium-sized. This specimen includes other DNA sequences encoding the same CDR3. The rearrangement uses TRBV30 and TRBJ1-1, with 8 bases fitting TRBD1. CDR3 length: 12 amino acids. Trimming removed 4 bases from V and 4 bases from J; junction bases left unmatched: 2. Germline lookup yields CDR1 GTSNPN and CDR2 SVGIG (reference sequence). CDR3 nucleotides: TGTGCCTGGACAGGGGGCACCACTGAAGCTTTCTTT. Its protein is CAWTGGTTEAFF.

The rearrangement uses TRBV5-1 and TRBJ1-2; TRBD1 matches 8 bases. This CDR3 region has 14 residues. J was trimmed by 8 bases and V by 2 bases; bases with no gene match: 8. Germline V gives CDR1 SGHRS, CDR2 YFSETQ. CDR3 residues: CASSLGQGAFGYTF. The DNA of the CDR3 is TGCGCCAGCAGCTTAGGGCAGGGGGCGTTCGGCTACACCTTC.